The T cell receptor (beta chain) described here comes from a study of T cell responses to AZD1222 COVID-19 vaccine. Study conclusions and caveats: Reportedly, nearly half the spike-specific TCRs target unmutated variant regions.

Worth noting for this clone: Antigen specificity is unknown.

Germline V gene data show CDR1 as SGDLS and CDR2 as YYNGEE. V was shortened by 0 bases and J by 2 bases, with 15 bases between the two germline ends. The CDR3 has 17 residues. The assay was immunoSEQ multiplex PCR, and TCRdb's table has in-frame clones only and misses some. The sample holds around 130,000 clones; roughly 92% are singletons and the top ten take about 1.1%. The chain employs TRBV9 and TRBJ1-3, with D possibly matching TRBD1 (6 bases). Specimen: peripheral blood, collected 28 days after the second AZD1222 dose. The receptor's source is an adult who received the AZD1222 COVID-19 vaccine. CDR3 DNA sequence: TGTGCCAGCAGCGTAGCCGGGCAGGGGAGGCCTGGAAACACCATATATTTT. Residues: CASSVAGQGRPGNTIYF.